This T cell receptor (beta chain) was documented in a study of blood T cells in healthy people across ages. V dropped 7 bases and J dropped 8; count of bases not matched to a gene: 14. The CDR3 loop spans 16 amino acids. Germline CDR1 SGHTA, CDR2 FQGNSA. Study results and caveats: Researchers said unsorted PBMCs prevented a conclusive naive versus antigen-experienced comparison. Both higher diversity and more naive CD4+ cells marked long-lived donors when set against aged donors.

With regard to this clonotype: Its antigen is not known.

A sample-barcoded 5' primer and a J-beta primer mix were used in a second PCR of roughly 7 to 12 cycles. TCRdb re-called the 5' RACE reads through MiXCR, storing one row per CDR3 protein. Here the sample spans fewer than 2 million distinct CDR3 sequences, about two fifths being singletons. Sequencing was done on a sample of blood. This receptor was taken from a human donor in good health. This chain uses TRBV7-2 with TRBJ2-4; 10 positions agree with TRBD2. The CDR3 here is CASTTVSAGGVDIQYF. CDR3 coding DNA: TGTGCCAGCACCACAGTGTCAGCGGGGGGGGTAGACATTCAGTACTTC.